These 26 T cell receptor beta chains came from one sample sequenced in a study of graft-versus-host responses after intestinal transplantation. These receptors have no known antigen. Generated by immunoSEQ multiplex PCR, the TCRdb table keeps only in-frame clones and is missing some. The table lists over 45,000 clones, around 92% of them singletons. The specimen was unstimulated CD4+ T cells sorted from spleen or lymph node cells, collected before transplant. The source of these receptors is a human donor who was the organ donor for an intestinal transplant.

V gene TRBV2 combines with J gene TRBJ1-1, with 7 bases matching TRBD1. The J segment lost 1 base and the V segment lost 10 bases, leaving 6 bases of the junction unmatched. This CDR3 contains 13 residues. Germline V gene sequence: CDR1 SNHLY, CDR2 FYNNEI. The chain's CDR3 is CAIRQGRNTEAFF. CDR3 DNA: TGTGCCATTCGACAGGGTAGGAACACTGAAGCTTTCTTT.

The chain links TRBV10-2 to TRBJ1-1; D not resolved. V lost 5 bases and J lost 0, with 13 bases in between. Germline loops: CDR1 WSHSY, CDR2 SAAADI. This CDR3 has 15 amino acids. The CDR3 bases are TGCGCCAGCAGTTACGGCAGCCAGTTGAACACTGAAGCTTTCTTT. Protein product: CASSYGSQLNTEAFF.

The chain carries TRBV6-6 and TRBJ2-2; no definite D call. The CDR3 consists of 13 residues. V was cut by 7 bases and J by 5 bases, with 11 bases left in between. Germline loops: CDR1 MNHNY, CDR2 SVGAGI (reference sequence). Here the CDR3 reads CASKDLVTGELFF. For the CDR3, the DNA is TGTGCCAGCAAGGATCTAGTGACCGGGGAGCTGTTTTTT.

The chain links TRBV27 to TRBJ2-5; a weak D match, TRBD2 (5 bases). The J call is in doubt because the DNA end fits TRBJ2-7 better. This CDR3 has 13 residues. Germline V gives CDR1 MNHEY, CDR2 SMNVEV (reference sequence). The CDR3: CASRRLANYEQYF. CDR3 nucleotide sequence: TGTGCCAGCCGTAGGCTAGCCAACTACGAGCAGTACTTC.

V usage is TRBV2 and J usage is TRBJ2-1, with D perhaps TRBD1 or TRBD2 (6 bases each). This CDR3 has 14 residues. Germline-derived CDR1 and CDR2 are SNHLY and FYNNEI. Deletions cut 8 bases from V and 4 bases from J, with 15 bases between. The CDR3 sequence: CASWFGGRYNEQFF. CDR3 coding DNA: TGTGCCAGCTGGTTCGGGGGCCGTTACAATGAGCAGTTCTTC.

The chain uses TRBV9 and TRBJ2-3; 8 positions match TRBD1. The CDR3 spans 17 residues. Per germline, CDR1 SGDLS and CDR2 YYNGEE. V lost 4 bases to trimming and J lost 3 bases; unmatched junction nucleotides: 13. In nucleotides, the CDR3 is TGTGCCAGCAGCTCCCTTTCAGGGGGCGCAGGGACAGATACGCAGTATTTT. It yields the protein CASSSLSGGAGTDTQYF.

The J gene is TRBJ2-1, the V gene TRBV6-1; 12 bases are a match to TRBD1. CDR1 is MNHNS and CDR2 is SASEGT in the germline V gene. V trimming: 3 bases; J trimming: 7 bases; junction bases outside the gene matches: 7. This CDR3 has 16 amino acids. As DNA, the CDR3 is TGTGCCAGCAGTGACCCGGGACAGGGGGCGAGGAATGAGCAGTTCTTC. Translating gives CASSDPGQGARNEQFF.

The V call is TRBV29-1, the J call TRBJ2-1, with D maybe TRBD1 (6 bases). From germline, CDR1 is SQVTM and CDR2 ANQGSEA. CDR3 length: 15 residues. V was pared by 2 bases and J by 1 base, with 12 bases between. The chain's CDR3 is CSVESRDISYNEQFF. The CDR3 coding sequence is TGCAGCGTTGAATCCCGGGACATTTCCTACAATGAGCAGTTCTTC.

This chain joins TRBV10-3 and TRBJ1-2, with a tentative D call TRBD1 (5 bases). Trimming left V 6 bases short and J 0 bases short, with 5 bases between. There are 12 residues in the CDR3. Germline values: CDR1 ENHRY, CDR2 SYGVKD. The CDR3 protein is CAIRDTNYGYTF. As DNA, the CDR3 is TGTGCCATCAGGGACACTAACTATGGCTACACCTTC.

This chain uses TRBV30 with TRBJ1-2; TRBD1 agrees at 9 bases. CDR3 length: 14 residues. Germline-derived CDR1 and CDR2 are GTSNPN and SVGIG (reference sequence). V lost 1 base to trimming and J lost 3 bases; unmatched junction nucleotides: 3. The CDR3 spells CAWSGDREYYGYTF. CDR3 in DNA: TGTGCCTGGAGTGGGGACAGGGAATACTATGGCTACACCTTC.

The chain couples TRBV7-9 to TRBJ2-7; D not resolved. Germline loops: CDR1 SEHNR, CDR2 FQNEAQ (reference sequence). The CDR3 covers 16 residues. Trimming stripped 4 bases from V and 2 bases from J, with 18 bases between. The CDR3 sequence: CASSSQRPGETYEQYF. CDR3 bases: TGTGCCAGCAGCTCCCAACGACCGGGTGAGACCTACGAGCAGTACTTC.

This clone was detected only a few times. V gene TRBV4-2 combines with J gene TRBJ1-5, with TRBD1 matching 7 bases. Germline CDR1 and CDR2: LGHNA and YNFKEQ. The junction had 1 base not matched to a gene; V was cut back by 0 bases and J by 2 bases. The CDR3 covers 15 residues. The CDR3 DNA sequence: TGTGCCAGCAGCCAAGATGGACAGGGCAATCAGCCCCAGCATTTT. The encoded protein is CASSQDGQGNQPQHF.

This CDR3 is CASTPAGGLTDTQYF. The CDR3 DNA sequence: TGTGCCAGCACCCCAGCGGGGGGGCTCACAGATACGCAGTATTTT. The rearrangement links TRBV5-4 to TRBJ2-3; 10 nucleotides line up with TRBD2. This CDR3 is 15 amino acids long. Germline V CDR1 and CDR2: SGHNT, YYREEE (reference sequence). V trimming: 6 bases; J trimming: 2 bases; junction bases outside the gene matches: 6. Full variable domain (rest looked up from reference TRBV5-4 and TRBJ2-3): ETGVTQSPTHLIKTRGQQVTLRCSSQSGHNTVSWYQQALGQGPQFIFQYYREEENGRGNFPPRFSGLQFPNYSSELNVNALELDDSALYLCASTPAGGLTDTQYFGPGTRLTVL.

The chain joins TRBV4-1 to TRBJ1-2, with TRBD1 as a possible D gene (6 bases). CDR1 and CDR2 (germline): MGHRA, YSYEKL. Trimming cost V 2 bases and J 8 bases, with 18 bases left between them. The CDR3 has 15 amino acids. The CDR3, as DNA: TGCGCCAGCAGCCAAATAAGGACAGTAACAGGAGGCTACACCTTC. This sequence encodes CASSQIRTVTGGYTF.

The chain is built from TRBV2 and TRBJ1-4; a possible D gene is TRBD1 (5 bases). The CDR3 is made up of 15 amino acids. The ends were cut back, 6 bases at V and 1 base at J, with 12 bases in the middle. In germline, CDR1 is SNHLY, CDR2 FYNNEI. The CDR3 bases are TGTGCCAGCAGCGAACGGGGGGGAACTAATGAAAAACTGTTTTTT. Its translation is CASSERGGTNEKLFF. The full variable domain, rest sourced from reference TRBV2 and TRBJ1-4, is EPEVTQTPSHQVTQMGQEVILRCVPISNHLYFYWYRQILGQKVEFLVSFYNNEISEKSEIFDDQFSVERPDGSNFTLKIRSTKLEDSAMYFCASSERGGTNEKLFFGSGTQLSVL.

The chain recombines TRBV5-1 with TRBJ2-7; perhaps TRBD2 as D (5 bases). The length of the CDR3 is 14 residues. V lost 1 base to trimming and J lost 4 bases, with 12 bases between them. Germline CDR1 SGHRS, CDR2 YFSETQ. CDR3 nucleotides: TGCGCCAGCAGCTTGATGGGGAGTCCTTACGAGCAGTACTTC. Translation gives CASSLMGSPYEQYF.

Note on this clone: This sample also contains other DNA sequences that code for the same CDR3. The chain links TRBV4-3 to TRBJ1-2; no clear D. The germline gives CDR1 LGHNA, CDR2 YSLEER. Deletions cut 0 bases from V and 2 bases from J, with 4 bases between. The CDR3 loop spans 13 amino acids. In nucleotides, the CDR3 is TGCGCCAGCAGCCAAGATGCCAACTATGGCTACACCTTC. It yields the protein CASSQDANYGYTF.

The chain joins TRBV6-5 to TRBJ2-7; maybe TRBD1 (7 bases). CDR1 MNHEY and CDR2 SVGAGI come from the germline V gene. Between the trimmed V and J ends, which lost 2 bases and 9 bases, there was a span of 20 bases. CDR3 length: 15 amino acids. CDR3: CASSYNRGSAGRQYF. CDR3 DNA: TGTGCCAGCAGTTACAACAGGGGTTCTGCGGGGAGGCAGTACTTC.

This chain connects TRBV4-2 to TRBJ2-1, with 9 bases identical to TRBD2. Germline V lookup: CDR1 LGHNA, CDR2 YNFKEQ. Trimming at V came to 0 bases and at J to 8 bases, leaving 29 bases not matched to a gene. The CDR3 totals 23 residues. The chain's CDR3 is CASSQDSVGLAFPTVPGVDEQFF. The DNA for the CDR3 is TGTGCCAGCAGCCAAGATAGTGTCGGACTAGCGTTCCCTACAGTCCCCGGTGTCGATGAGCAGTTCTTC.

This chain uses TRBV7-2 with TRBJ2-3; D perhaps matches TRBD1 (5 bases). Germline CDR1 and CDR2: SGHTA and FQGNSA. The V end lost 2 bases, the J end lost 6 bases, and 6 bases lay between the germline ends. The CDR3 is 12 amino acids. The CDR3 DNA reads TGTGCCAGCAGCTTAAAGGGGGATACGCAGTATTTT. Protein sequence: CASSLKGDTQYF. Complete variable domain (other parts from reference TRBV7-2 and TRBJ2-3): GAGVSQSPSNKVTEKGKDVELRCDPISGHTALYWYRQSLGQGLEFLIYFQGNSAPDKSGLPSDRFSAERTGGSVSTLTIQRTQQEDSAVYLCASSLKGDTQYFGPGTRLTVL.

The chain carries TRBV10-3 and TRBJ2-7, with D tentatively TRBD2 (5 bases). Per germline, CDR1 ENHRY and CDR2 SYGVKD. The CDR3 has 20 amino acids. V lost 0 bases to trimming and J lost 2 bases, with 26 bases between them. CDR3 residues: CAISESFTWNRGSVTYEQYF. The CDR3, as DNA: TGTGCCATCAGTGAGTCTTTCACATGGAATCGGGGTTCCGTCACCTACGAGCAGTACTTC.

The rearrangement joins TRBV4-3 to TRBJ1-1, with D unresolved. This CDR3 has 14 amino acids. Germline lookup yields CDR1 LGHNA and CDR2 YSLEER. Trimming pared 0 bases from V and 1 base from J, leaving 6 bases between. Here the CDR3 DNA reads TGCGCCAGCAGCCAAGATCCCCCGAACACTGAAGCTTTCTTT. This translates into CASSQDPPNTEAFF.

The chain combines TRBV9 with TRBJ2-3; 11 bases are shared with TRBD2. V dropped 4 bases and J dropped 2; count of bases not matched to a gene: 9. Looked up from germline, CDR1 is SGDLS and CDR2 is YYNGEE. This CDR3 spans 17 amino acids. The CDR3 is CASSTLSGGAVTDTQYF. CDR3 in DNA: TGTGCCAGCAGCACACTTAGCGGGGGGGCGGTCACAGATACGCAGTATTTT.

The rearrangement uses TRBV5-1 and TRBJ2-6; D gene uncertain. V was shortened by 3 bases and J by 0 bases, with 10 bases between the two germline ends. Germline assignment: CDR1 SGHRS and CDR2 YFSETQ. The CDR3 is made up of 16 amino acids. The DNA for the CDR3 is TGCGCCAGCAGCTCCCCCCCAGCCTCTGGGGCCAACGTCCTGACTTTC. As protein: CASSSPPASGANVLTF.

The chain uses TRBV19 and TRBJ1-2; possible D gene TRBD1, 6 bases. V gave up 7 bases and J gave up 2 bases, with 11 bases separating them. Germline V gives CDR1 LNHDA, CDR2 SQIVND (reference sequence). The CDR3 loop spans 13 amino acids. The CDR3 coding sequence is TGTGCCAGTATGGGGGGCAGAAACTATGGCTACACCTTC. Amino acid sequence: CASMGGRNYGYTF.

CDR3 sequence: CASSLGSNQPQHF. The CDR3, as DNA: TGTGCCAGCAGTTTGGGTAGCAATCAGCCCCAGCATTTT. This chain connects TRBV6-1 to TRBJ1-5; the D is unclear. The V and J ends lost 5 bases and 0 bases respectively, with 5 bases between them. Germline V gene sequence: CDR1 MNHNS, CDR2 SASEGT. CDR3 length: 13 amino acids.